The 25 T cell receptor beta chains reported below all come from one sample, sequenced in a study of cytomegalovirus exposure and HLA in healthy donors. The PCR made use of 60 Vbeta and 13 Jbeta primers. TCRdb keeps only in-frame clones here, not all; method: immunoSEQ multiplex PCR. The top ten clones hold approximately 20% of a sample with approximately 80,000 clones, roughly 72% of them seen once. Sequencing was performed on PBMCs. These TCRs come from a young man in good health and CMV-seropositive.

This chain uses TRBV15 with TRBJ1-6; TRBD1 matches at 7 bases. The germline gives CDR1 LNHNV, CDR2 YYDKDF (reference sequence). This CDR3 spans 16 amino acids. V lost 1 base, J lost 9 bases, and 9 bases stayed unmatched. As DNA, the CDR3 is TGTGCCACCAGCAGAGGCCTAGACAGGGAAAGTTCACCCCTCCACTTT. Its protein product is CATSRGLDRESSPLHF.

J is TRBJ1-4 and V is TRBV7-2; 9 bases align to TRBD1. Looked up from germline, CDR1 is SGHTA and CDR2 is FQGNSA. This CDR3 contains 14 residues. The J segment lost 8 bases and the V segment lost 5 bases, leaving 6 bases of the junction unmatched. CDR3 coding DNA: TGTGCCAGCAGCCGGGGACAGGGAAGCGAAAAACTGTTTTTT. This translates into CASSRGQGSEKLFF.

The chain joins TRBV12-5 to TRBJ1-1; D gene uncertain. V lost 6 bases and J 1 base, leaving 18 bases between the germline ends. Per germline, CDR1 LGHNT and CDR2 FRNRAP. This CDR3 is built from 16 residues. Here the CDR3 reads CASGRGKGERNTEAFF. The CDR3 region has the DNA TGTGCTAGTGGCCGTGGGAAGGGAGAGAGGAACACTGAAGCTTTCTTT.

The sample holds one count of this clone. The J gene is TRBJ1-4, the V gene TRBV7-9, with 7 bases aligning to TRBD1. The CDR3 contains 15 residues. CDR1 and CDR2 from the germline V gene are SEHNR and FQNEAQ (reference sequence). Unmatched junction bases numbered 4, after V lost 2 bases and J lost 4 bases. CDR3 in DNA: TGTGCCAGCAGCTTAAGGGGGCGGAGTAATGAAAAACTGTTTTTT. Encoded protein: CASSLRGRSNEKLFF.

J is TRBJ2-7 and V is TRBV18; the D is unclear. CDR3 length: 13 amino acids. V was cut by 3 bases and J by 3 bases, with 9 bases left in between. Germline V gives CDR1 KGHSH, CDR2 LQKENI. CDR3 DNA: TGTGCCAGCTCACCCCAGTCCCTCTACGAGCAGTACTTC. It is translated as CASSPQSLYEQYF. Combining the CDR3 with reference TRBV18 and TRBJ2-7 gives the whole variable domain NAGVMQNPRHLVRRRGQEARLRCSPMKGHSHVYWYRQLPEEGLKFMVYLQKENIIDESGMPKERFSAEFPKEGPSILRIQQVVRGDSAAYFCASSPQSLYEQYFGPGTRLTVT.

The rearrangement joins TRBV30 to TRBJ1-4; D call uncertain. Germline CDR1 reads GTSNPN; CDR2 reads SVGIG (reference sequence). This CDR3 is 14 amino acids long. V was trimmed by 4 bases and J by 5 bases, leaving 14 bases between them. The CDR3: CAWNSLFRNEKLFF. In DNA, the CDR3 is TGTGCCTGGAACAGTCTCTTCAGGAATGAAAAACTGTTTTTT.

The chain couples TRBV5-6 to TRBJ1-2; no definite D call. Trimming pared 1 base from V and 3 bases from J, leaving 13 bases between. CDR1 is SGHDT and CDR2 is YYEEEE in the germline V gene. The CDR3 runs 15 residues. CDR3 in DNA: TGTGCCAGCAGCTTGCCCCAGGAGGGATACTATGGCTACACCTTC. Its translation: CASSLPQEGYYGYTF.

The chain carries TRBV4-3 and TRBJ2-5; 7 positions match TRBD2. This CDR3 has 18 residues. V lost 0 bases, J lost 4 bases, and 14 bases stayed unmatched. CDR1 and CDR2 from the germline V gene are LGHNA and YSLEER. This chain's CDR3 is CASSQDLPAGSLGETQYF. For the CDR3, the DNA is TGCGCCAGCAGCCAAGATCTCCCAGCGGGGTCCCTCGGAGAGACCCAGTACTTC.

This rearrangement joins TRBV6-6 to TRBJ2-3; D uncertain. The V gene lost 9 bases and the J gene lost 2 bases, with 12 bases spanning the gap. The CDR3 length is 13 residues. CDR1 is MNHNY and CDR2 is SVGAGI in the germline V gene (reference sequence). The CDR3 is CASAGQDTDTQYF. The DNA of the CDR3 is TGTGCCAGTGCCGGTCAAGACACAGATACGCAGTATTTT.

This rearrangement joins TRBV9 to TRBJ2-1, with 10 nucleotides matching TRBD1. Trimming at V came to 4 bases and at J to 5 bases, leaving 3 bases not matched to a gene. The length of the CDR3 is 14 residues. Germline V CDR1 and CDR2: SGDLS, YYNGEE. CDR3 in amino acids: CASSTGTGDNEQFF. As DNA, the CDR3 is TGTGCCAGCAGCACGGGGACAGGGGACAATGAGCAGTTCTTC.

The V call is TRBV7-7, the J call TRBJ2-7, with 9 positions matching TRBD1. The J segment lost 7 bases and the V segment lost 5 bases, leaving 12 bases of the junction unmatched. CDR1 and CDR2 (germline): SSHAT, FNYEAQ (reference sequence). The CDR3 runs to 15 residues. CDR3 sequence reads: CASSPDPRTGEEQYF. The CDR3 DNA sequence: TGTGCCAGCAGCCCCGACCCTAGGACAGGGGAAGAGCAGTACTTC.

The rearrangement joins TRBV7-9 to TRBJ1-5; tentatively, D is TRBD1 (6 bases). The V gene's germline CDR1 is SEHNR and CDR2 FQNEAQ (reference sequence). V dropped 3 bases and J dropped 9 bases, with 18 bases sitting between them. The CDR3 loop spans 15 amino acids. CDR3 nucleotide sequence: TGTGCCAGCAGCTTGGCAGGGGTTAAGGAATGGCCCCAGCATTTT. Translation: CASSLAGVKEWPQHF.

This chain joins TRBV7-8 and TRBJ2-7; D is ambiguous. The V and J ends lost 1 base and 7 bases respectively, with 11 bases between them. Germline V gene sequence: CDR1 SGHVS, CDR2 FQNEAQ. The CDR3 spans 13 residues. The CDR3 coding sequence is TGTGCCAGCAGCTTAGTAGACGGCGGTGAGCAGTACTTC. Its protein product is CASSLVDGGEQYF.

This clone was counted once. The chain is built from TRBV5-4 and TRBJ2-2; D possibly corresponds to TRBD1 (6 bases). Germline CDR1 reads SGHNT; CDR2 reads YYREEE (reference sequence). The V gene lost 5 bases and the J gene lost 0 bases, with 11 bases spanning the gap. The CDR3 is made up of 15 amino acids. Written as DNA, the CDR3 is TGTGCCAGCAGAGTGGACAGCGCGAACACCGGGGAGCTGTTTTTT. It is translated as CASRVDSANTGELFF. The full variable domain, in which reference TRBV5-4 and TRBJ2-2 provide the parts outside the CDR3, is ETGVTQSPTHLIKTRGQQVTLRCSSQSGHNTVSWYQQALGQGPQFIFQYYREEENGRGNFPPRFSGLQFPNYSSELNVNALELDDSALYLCASRVDSANTGELFFGEGSRLTVL.

This rearrangement joins TRBV19 to TRBJ2-3; D call uncertain. The CDR3 has 13 residues. V lost 5 bases and J 1 base, leaving 7 bases between the germline ends. Germline-derived CDR1 and CDR2 are LNHDA and SQIVND (reference sequence). DNA for the CDR3: TGTGCCAGTAGTGTCACAGGCACAGATACGCAGTATTTT. Encoded protein: CASSVTGTDTQYF.

This chain links TRBV7-9 with TRBJ1-1; D may be TRBD1 (5 bases). Trimming took 5 bases from V and 6 from J, leaving 16 bases between them. Germline V gene lookup returns CDR1 SEHNR and CDR2 FQNEAQ (reference sequence). This CDR3 has 14 residues. In DNA, the CDR3 is TGTGCCAGCAGCGGTGGACACCTTGGCGCTGAAGCTTTCTTT. It is translated as CASSGGHLGAEAFF. The whole variable domain, filled in from reference TRBV7-9 and TRBJ1-1, reads DTGVSQNPRHKITKRGQNVTFRCDPISEHNRLYWYRQTLGQGPEFLTYFQNEAQLEKSRLLSDRFSAERPKGSFSTLEIQRTEQGDSAMYLCASSGGHLGAEAFFGQGTRLTVV.

The gene calls are TRBV5-8 and TRBJ1-5; 7 bases agree with TRBD1. The CDR3 is 14 residues long. Germline-derived CDR1 and CDR2 are SGHTS and YDEGEE. V was pared by 3 bases and J by 6 bases, with 6 bases of the junction left unmatched. As DNA, the CDR3 is TGTGCCAGCAGCTCCCAGGGGGTCGGTCAGCCCCAGCATTTT. Encoded protein: CASSSQGVGQPQHF.

The rearrangement links TRBV5-8 to TRBJ2-3; 7 bases map to TRBD2. Germline-derived CDR1 and CDR2 are SGHTS and YDEGEE. The CDR3 length is 15 residues. Trimming took 0 bases from V and 1 from J; bases not matched to a gene: 2. In nucleotides, the CDR3 is TGTGCCAGCAGCTTGGTGGGGGGGGGCACAGATACGCAGTATTTT. Its protein is CASSLVGGGTDTQYF.

This clone was recorded a few times. This chain uses TRBV7-3 with TRBJ1-1; 7 positions match TRBD1. In germline, CDR1 is SGHTA, CDR2 FQGTGA. V gave up 6 bases and J gave up 3 bases; unmatched junction bases: 7. The CDR3 consists of 14 residues. The CDR3 reads CASREEGAHTEAFF. CDR3 DNA: TGTGCCAGCAGAGAGGAGGGGGCCCACACTGAAGCTTTCTTT.

This chain connects TRBV28 to TRBJ2-7, with TRBD2 matching 10 bases. Germline CDR1 MDHEN, CDR2 SYDVKM. The V and J ends lost 6 bases and 2 bases, in that order; junction bases with no gene match: 13. The CDR3 runs to 17 residues. The CDR3 spells CASSLSAGTSVAYEQYF. The DNA for the CDR3 is TGTGCCAGCAGCCTCAGTGCCGGGACTAGCGTGGCCTACGAGCAGTACTTC.

This chain joins TRBV6-6 and TRBJ2-5, with 9 bases lining up with TRBD2. J lost 7 bases, V lost 2 bases, and 5 bases had no gene match. Germline V CDR1 and CDR2: MNHNY, SVGAGI (reference sequence). The CDR3 loop spans 14 amino acids. CDR3 bases: TGTGCCAGCAGTTACGATAGCGGGAGTGGGACCCAGTACTTC. Translation: CASSYDSGSGTQYF.

This chain uses TRBV11-2 with TRBJ1-2; TRBD1 matches 11 bases. Germline V gene data show CDR1 as SGHAT and CDR2 as FQNNGV. V lost 4 bases, J lost 7 bases, and 8 bases stayed unmatched. The CDR3 is made up of 15 amino acids. Here the CDR3 DNA reads TGTGCCAGCAGCTCAACCGGGACAGGGGGGCTTGGCTACACCTTC. Encoded protein: CASSSTGTGGLGYTF.

V and J are TRBV9 and TRBJ1-5; TRBD1 is a possible D gene (6 bases). The V end was cut by 3 bases, the J end by 6 bases, with 13 bases between. The germline CDR1 and CDR2 sequences are SGDLS and YYNGEE. CDR3 length equals 14 residues. CDR3 bases: TGTGCCAGCAGCGCTTACAGGGAAGGTCAGCCCCAGCATTTT. It yields the protein CASSAYREGQPQHF.

This chain connects TRBV27 to TRBJ1-2; 7 bases align to TRBD1. Germline loops: CDR1 MNHEY, CDR2 SMNVEV (reference sequence). V was clipped by 0 bases and J by 7 bases; unmatched bases: 5. The length of the CDR3 is 14 residues. The CDR3 loop reads CASSLSTGSGGYTF. The DNA of the CDR3 is TGTGCCAGCAGTTTATCGACAGGGTCTGGTGGCTACACCTTC.

The chain joins TRBV4-3 to TRBJ1-1, with 9 bases matching TRBD1. The germline V gene encodes CDR1 LGHNA and CDR2 YSLEER. This CDR3 has 15 amino acids. With 0 bases clipped from V and 6 bases from J, the junction kept 5 bases outside the gene matches. The CDR3 protein is CASSQDLGTGPEAFF. The CDR3 DNA sequence: TGCGCCAGCAGCCAAGACCTGGGGACAGGGCCTGAAGCTTTCTTT.